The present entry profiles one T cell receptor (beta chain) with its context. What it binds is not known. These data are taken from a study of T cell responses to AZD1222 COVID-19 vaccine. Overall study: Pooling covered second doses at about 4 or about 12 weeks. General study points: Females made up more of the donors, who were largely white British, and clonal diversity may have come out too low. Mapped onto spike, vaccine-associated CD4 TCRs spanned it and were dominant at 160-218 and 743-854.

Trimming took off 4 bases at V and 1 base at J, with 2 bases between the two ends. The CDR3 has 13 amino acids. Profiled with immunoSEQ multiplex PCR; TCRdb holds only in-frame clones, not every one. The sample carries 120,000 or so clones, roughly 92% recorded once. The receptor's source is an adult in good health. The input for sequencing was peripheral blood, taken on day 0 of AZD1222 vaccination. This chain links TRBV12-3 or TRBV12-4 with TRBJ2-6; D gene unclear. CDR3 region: CASSSSGANVLTF. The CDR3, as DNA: TGTGCCAGCAGTTCATCTGGGGCCAACGTCCTGACTTTC.